The 21 T cell receptor beta chains reported below all come from one sample, sequenced in a study of technical replicates of blood from a handful of donors. The repertoire was sequenced with immunoSEQ multiplex PCR; TCRdb's copy has only in-frame clones and lacks some. The data hold roughly 74,000 clones, with roughly 90% observed a single time. Input material: T cells isolated from PBMCs. All receptors come from a human donor in good health.

The chain has TRBV6-4 and TRBJ2-1; the D gene is possibly TRBD1 (6 bases). Trimming shortened V by 3 bases and J by 4 bases, and 13 bases separated the two germline ends. In germline, CDR1 is MRHNA, CDR2 SNTAGT. The CDR3 is 15 residues long. The CDR3 bases are TGTGCCAGCAGTGAAAGGGGGTTTGGATACAATGAGCAGTTCTTC. This encodes CASSERGFGYNEQFF.

The V gene is TRBV5-6, the J gene TRBJ2-3; no firm D call. The CDR3 consists of 15 residues. CDR1 and CDR2 from the germline V gene are SGHDT and YYEEEE. V was cut by 6 bases and J by 0 bases, with 14 bases left in between. CDR3 residues: CASNLDLSSTDTQYF. In DNA, the CDR3 is TGTGCCAGCAACCTCGACTTATCTAGCACAGATACGCAGTATTTT. The variable domain in full, with the rest retrieved from reference TRBV5-6 and TRBJ2-3, is DAGVTQSPTHLIKTRGQQVTLRCSPKSGHDTVSWYQQALGQGPQFIFQYYEEEERQRGNFPDRFSGHQFPNYSSELNVNALLLGDSALYLCASNLDLSSTDTQYFGPGTRLTVL.

The chain is built from TRBV7-2 and TRBJ2-7; perhaps TRBD2 as D (5 bases). CDR3 size: 15 residues. In germline, CDR1 is SGHTA, CDR2 FQGNSA. Trimming took 2 bases from V and 3 from J, leaving 14 bases between them. The CDR3 here is CASSLNEGIVYEQYF. CDR3 sequence (DNA): TGTGCCAGCAGCTTAAATGAGGGTATAGTCTACGAGCAGTACTTC.

The J gene is TRBJ1-2, the V gene TRBV28; TRBD1 might be the D (5 bases). The length of the CDR3 is 13 residues. Trimming left V 8 bases short and J 8 bases short, with 18 bases between. Germline V gene data show CDR1 as MDHEN and CDR2 as SYDVKM. CDR3 protein: CASQGQGYLGYTF. Here the CDR3 DNA reads TGTGCCAGCCAAGGGCAGGGATATCTCGGCTACACCTTC.

The CDR3 DNA reads as TGTGCCAGCTGCCAGGGGGGGAACACTGAAGCTTTCTTT. Its translation: CASCQGGNTEAFF. The V gene is TRBV7-9, the J gene TRBJ1-1; the match to TRBD1 covers 7 bases. The ends lost 8 bases at V and 1 base at J; junction bases unmatched: 4. The CDR3 extends over 13 amino acids. Germline CDR1 and CDR2: SEHNR and FQNEAQ (reference sequence).

This rearrangement joins TRBV5-5 to TRBJ2-2; 13 bases line up with TRBD2. The CDR3 is made up of 16 amino acids. Germline loops: CDR1 SGHKS, CDR2 YYEKEE (reference sequence). The V and J ends lost 2 bases and 7 bases, in that order; junction bases with no gene match: 5. The CDR3 protein is CASSFEWTSGSGELFF. The CDR3 DNA reads as TGTGCCAGCAGCTTCGAATGGACTAGCGGGAGCGGGGAGCTGTTTTTT. The variable domain in full, with the rest retrieved from reference TRBV5-5 and TRBJ2-2, is DAGVTQSPTHLIKTRGQQVTLRCSPISGHKSVSWYQQVLGQGPQFIFQYYEKEERGRGNFPDRFSARQFPNYSSELNVNALLLGDSALYLCASSFEWTSGSGELFFGEGSRLTVL.

The J gene is TRBJ2-7, the V gene TRBV6-5; no clear D gene. Per the germline V gene, CDR1 is MNHEY and CDR2 is SVGAGI. The CDR3 loop spans 14 amino acids. Deletions cut 2 bases from V and 2 bases from J, with 10 bases between. This CDR3 is CASSYRPGTYEQYF. The CDR3 DNA reads as TGTGCCAGCAGTTACCGTCCAGGAACCTACGAGCAGTACTTC.

J is TRBJ1-2 and V is TRBV9; D is unresolved. V lost 0 bases and J lost 8, with 11 bases in between. The CDR3 has 13 residues. Looked up from germline, CDR1 is SGDLS and CDR2 is YYNGEE. CDR3 sequence reads: CASSVEAGGGYTF. Written as DNA, the CDR3 is TGTGCCAGCAGCGTAGAGGCAGGAGGGGGCTACACCTTC.

The chain is built from TRBV6-6 and TRBJ1-4; D is undetermined. V was cut by 11 bases and J by 2 bases, with 15 bases left in between. This CDR3 is 14 amino acids long. CDR1 and CDR2 (germline): MNHNY, SVGAGI (reference sequence). The CDR3 DNA reads TGTGCCGCCTCCTCCCGGTCCACTAATGAAAAACTGTTTTTT. Encoded protein: CAASSRSTNEKLFF.

This clone was found once. The chain links TRBV11-2 to TRBJ1-2; tentatively, D is TRBD1 (6 bases). V lost 1 base, J lost 4 bases, and 13 bases lay in between. The CDR3 extends over 15 amino acids. The V gene's germline CDR1 is SGHAT and CDR2 FQNNGV. Written as DNA, the CDR3 is TGTGCCAGCAGCTTAGGGGACACAGGAGCCTATGGCTACACCTTC. It codes for CASSLGDTGAYGYTF.

V usage is TRBV29-1 and J usage is TRBJ2-5, with D unclear. The CDR3 has 13 amino acids. Germline V lookup: CDR1 SQVTM, CDR2 ANQGSEA. V shed 0 bases and J shed 7 bases, with 12 bases lying between them. In DNA form, the CDR3 reads TGCAGCGTTGAAGATCAGGCGCTCGGGACCCAGTACTTC. It yields the protein CSVEDQALGTQYF.

The rearrangement links TRBV2 to TRBJ1-2; weak D call: TRBD1 (6 bases). V lost 0 bases to trimming and J lost 5 bases, with 10 bases between them. Germline V gene sequence: CDR1 SNHLY, CDR2 FYNNEI. The CDR3 has 14 residues. The CDR3 sequence: CASSEASRGYGYTF. DNA of the CDR3: TGTGCCAGCAGTGAAGCCTCCAGGGGATATGGCTACACCTTC. Using reference TRBV2 and TRBJ1-2 for the parts outside the CDR3, the full variable domain is EPEVTQTPSHQVTQMGQEVILRCVPISNHLYFYWYRQILGQKVEFLVSFYNNEISEKSEIFDDQFSVERPDGSNFTLKIRSTKLEDSAMYFCASSEASRGYGYTFGSGTRLTVV.

The chain links TRBV6-1 to TRBJ2-7, with D perhaps TRBD2 (6 bases). CDR3 length: 15 residues. V lost 2 bases and J lost 9, with 20 bases in between. Germline loops: CDR1 MNHNS, CDR2 SASEGT. In DNA, the CDR3 is TGTGCCAGCAGTGAATTCGCTACGGACTACGAGGGGCAGTACTTC. Protein product: CASSEFATDYEGQYF.

V is TRBV4-3 and J is TRBJ2-3, with TRBD2 identical over 14 bases. This CDR3 comprises 17 residues. V dropped 1 base and J dropped 1; count of bases not matched to a gene: 1. Germline V gene sequence: CDR1 LGHNA, CDR2 YSLEER. CDR3 amino acids: CASSQGLAGGGTDTQYF. The CDR3 nucleotides read TGCGCCAGCAGCCAAGGACTAGCGGGAGGGGGCACAGATACGCAGTATTTT.

The CDR3 region is CASSIHRGRGNEKLFF. For the CDR3, the DNA is TGTGCCAGTAGTATACACAGGGGTCGCGGTAATGAAAAACTGTTTTTT. This chain links TRBV19 with TRBJ1-4; 7 bases line up with TRBD1. V was clipped by 2 bases and J by 4 bases; unmatched bases: 7. The germline gives CDR1 LNHDA, CDR2 SQIVND (reference sequence). The CDR3 has 16 residues.

The chain employs TRBV11-3 and TRBJ2-1; D ambiguous. The CDR3 contains 14 residues. The germline V gene encodes CDR1 SGHNT and CDR2 YENEEA. The V and J ends lost 0 bases and 4 bases respectively, with 7 bases between them. CDR3 residues: CASSLDGLYNEQFF. CDR3 coding DNA: TGTGCCAGCAGCTTAGACGGTTTGTACAATGAGCAGTTCTTC.

The V and J genes are TRBV30 and TRBJ2-3, with 8 bases lining up with TRBD2. J gave up 7 bases and V 8 bases, and 8 bases lay outside the gene matches. The V gene's germline CDR1 is GTSNPN and CDR2 SVGIG (reference sequence). The CDR3 runs to 12 residues. CDR3 in amino acids: CAQSGSGNTQYF. The CDR3 DNA reads as TGTGCCCAGAGCGGGAGTGGAAATACGCAGTATTTT.

This chain connects TRBV6-5 to TRBJ2-5; 7 bases align to TRBD1. The germline V gene has CDR1 MNHEY and CDR2 SVGAGI. CDR3 length equals 14 residues. V gave up 4 bases and J gave up 3 bases; unmatched junction bases: 5. The DNA for the CDR3 is TGTGCCAGCAGTTCCGGGACAGCTAAAGAGACCCAGTACTTC. This codes for CASSSGTAKETQYF.

The chain joins TRBV2 to TRBJ2-2; D is unresolved. Trimming left V 3 bases short and J 1 base short, with 9 bases between. This CDR3 is built from 15 residues. Germline lookup yields CDR1 SNHLY and CDR2 FYNNEI. CDR3 amino acids: CASSEVLLNTGELFF. CDR3 sequence (DNA): TGTGCCAGCAGTGAGGTACTGTTGAACACCGGGGAGCTGTTTTTT. The full variable domain, rest sourced from reference TRBV2 and TRBJ2-2, is EPEVTQTPSHQVTQMGQEVILRCVPISNHLYFYWYRQILGQKVEFLVSFYNNEISEKSEIFDDQFSVERPDGSNFTLKIRSTKLEDSAMYFCASSEVLLNTGELFFGEGSRLTVL.

This clone was recorded only once. The rearrangement links TRBV6-1 to TRBJ2-7, with D perhaps matching TRBD2 (7 bases). Germline CDR1 and CDR2: MNHNS and SASEGT. The CDR3 is made up of 12 amino acids. Between the trimmed V and J ends, which lost 8 bases and 5 bases, there was a span of 13 bases. The CDR3 protein is CASGSGGDEQYF. CDR3 sequence (DNA): TGTGCCAGCGGGTCGGGGGGCGACGAGCAGTACTTC.

CDR3 protein: CASSASLGTGGNTEAFF. CDR3 nucleotide sequence: TGTGCCAGCAGTGCGTCCCTCGGGACAGGGGGGAACACTGAAGCTTTCTTT. The chain recombines TRBV6-4 with TRBJ1-1; the match to TRBD1 covers 11 bases. The CDR3 runs 17 residues. Trimming at V came to 4 bases and at J to 1 base, leaving 8 bases not matched to a gene. The germline V gene encodes CDR1 MRHNA and CDR2 SNTAGT.